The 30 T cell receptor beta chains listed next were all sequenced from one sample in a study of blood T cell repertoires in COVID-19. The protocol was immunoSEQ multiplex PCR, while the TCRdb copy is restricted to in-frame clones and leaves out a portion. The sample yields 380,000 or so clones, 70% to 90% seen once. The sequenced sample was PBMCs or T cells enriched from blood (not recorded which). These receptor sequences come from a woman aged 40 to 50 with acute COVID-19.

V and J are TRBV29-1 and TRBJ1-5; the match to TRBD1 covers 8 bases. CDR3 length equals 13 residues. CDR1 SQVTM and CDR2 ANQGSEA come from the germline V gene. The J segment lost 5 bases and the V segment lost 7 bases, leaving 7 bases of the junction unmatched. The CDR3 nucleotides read TGCAGCGGCGGACAGGGTAGGGATCAGCCCCAGCATTTT. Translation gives CSGGQGRDQPQHF.

Here the CDR3 reads CSVTYGTRGTEAFF. CDR3 in DNA: TGCAGCGTTACTTACGGGACAAGGGGAACTGAAGCTTTCTTT. This chain connects TRBV29-1 to TRBJ1-1, with D perhaps matching TRBD1 (6 bases). The CDR3 spans 14 residues. Germline V gives CDR1 SQVTM, CDR2 ANQGSEA. V dropped 5 bases and J dropped 5 bases, with 18 bases sitting between them.

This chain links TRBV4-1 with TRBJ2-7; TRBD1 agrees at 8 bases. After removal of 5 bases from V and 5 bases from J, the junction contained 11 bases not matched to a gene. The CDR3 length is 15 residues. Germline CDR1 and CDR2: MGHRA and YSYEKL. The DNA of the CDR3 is TGCGCCAGCAGCAAAAATGGACAGGGTAGCCACGAGCAGTACTTC. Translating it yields CASSKNGQGSHEQYF.

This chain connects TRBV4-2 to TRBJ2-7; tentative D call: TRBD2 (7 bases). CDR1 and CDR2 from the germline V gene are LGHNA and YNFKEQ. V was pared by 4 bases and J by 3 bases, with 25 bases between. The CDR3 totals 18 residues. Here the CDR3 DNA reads TGTGCCAGCAGCCTCCTAGGGGGGGACGGGACCTTTTTCTACGAGCAGTACTTC. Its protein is CASSLLGGDGTFFYEQYF.

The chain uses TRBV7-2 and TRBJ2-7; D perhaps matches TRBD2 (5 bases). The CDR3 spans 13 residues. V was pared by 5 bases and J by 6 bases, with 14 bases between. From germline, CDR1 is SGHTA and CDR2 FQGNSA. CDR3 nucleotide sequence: TGTGCCAGCAGCCCACAATCAGAGGGCGAGCAGTACTTC. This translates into CASSPQSEGEQYF.

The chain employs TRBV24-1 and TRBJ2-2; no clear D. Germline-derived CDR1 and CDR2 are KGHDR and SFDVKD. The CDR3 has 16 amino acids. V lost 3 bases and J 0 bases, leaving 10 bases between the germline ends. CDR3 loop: CATSDSTGTNTGELFF. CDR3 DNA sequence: TGTGCCACCAGTGATAGTACGGGTACGAACACCGGGGAGCTGTTTTTT.

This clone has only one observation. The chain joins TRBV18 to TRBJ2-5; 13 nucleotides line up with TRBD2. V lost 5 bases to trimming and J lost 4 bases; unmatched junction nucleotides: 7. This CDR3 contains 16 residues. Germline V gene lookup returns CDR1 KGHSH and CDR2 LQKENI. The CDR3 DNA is TGTGCCAGCTCAGATATCGGGACTAGCGGGGCAGAGACCCAGTACTTC. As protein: CASSDIGTSGAETQYF.

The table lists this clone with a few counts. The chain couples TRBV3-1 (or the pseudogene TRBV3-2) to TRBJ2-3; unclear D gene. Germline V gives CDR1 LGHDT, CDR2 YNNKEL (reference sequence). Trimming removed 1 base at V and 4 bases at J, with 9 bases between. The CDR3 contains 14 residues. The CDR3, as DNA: TGTGCCAGCAGCCAAGGAGGCAACCCAGATACGCAGTATTTT. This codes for CASSQGGNPDTQYF.

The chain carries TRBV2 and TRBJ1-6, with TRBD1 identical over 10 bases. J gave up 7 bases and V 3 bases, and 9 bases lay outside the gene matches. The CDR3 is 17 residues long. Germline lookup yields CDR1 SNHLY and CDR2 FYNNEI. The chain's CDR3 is CASSETGGPTKNSPLHF. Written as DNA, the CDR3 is TGTGCCAGCAGTGAGACAGGGGGCCCCACTAAAAATTCACCCCTCCACTTT.

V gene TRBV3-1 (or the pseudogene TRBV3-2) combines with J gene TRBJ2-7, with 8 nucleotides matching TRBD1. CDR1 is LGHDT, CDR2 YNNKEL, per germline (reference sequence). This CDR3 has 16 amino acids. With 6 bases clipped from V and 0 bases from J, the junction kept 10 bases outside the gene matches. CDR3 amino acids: CASSPSQGASSYEQYF. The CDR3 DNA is TGTGCCAGCAGTCCCTCTCAGGGGGCGAGCTCCTACGAGCAGTACTTC.

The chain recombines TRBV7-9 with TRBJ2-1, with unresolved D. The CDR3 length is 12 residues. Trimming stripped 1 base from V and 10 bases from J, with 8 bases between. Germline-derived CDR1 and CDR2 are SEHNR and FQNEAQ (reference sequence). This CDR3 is CASSLEEEEQFF. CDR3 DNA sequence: TGTGCCAGCAGCTTAGAAGAAGAGGAGCAGTTCTTC.

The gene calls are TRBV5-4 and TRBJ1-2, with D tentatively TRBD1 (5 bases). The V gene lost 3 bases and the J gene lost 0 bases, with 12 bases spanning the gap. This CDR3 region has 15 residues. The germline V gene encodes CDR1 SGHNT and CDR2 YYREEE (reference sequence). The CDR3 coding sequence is TGTGCCAGCAGCTGGCGGGGCCGTCCTAACTATGGCTACACCTTC. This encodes CASSWRGRPNYGYTF.

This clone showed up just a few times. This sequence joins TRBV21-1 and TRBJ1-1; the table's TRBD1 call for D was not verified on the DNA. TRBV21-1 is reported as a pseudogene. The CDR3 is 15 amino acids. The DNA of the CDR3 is TGTGCCAGCAGCTTATACAGGGCTTACGGCACTGAAGCTTTCTTT. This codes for CASSLYRAYGTEAFF.

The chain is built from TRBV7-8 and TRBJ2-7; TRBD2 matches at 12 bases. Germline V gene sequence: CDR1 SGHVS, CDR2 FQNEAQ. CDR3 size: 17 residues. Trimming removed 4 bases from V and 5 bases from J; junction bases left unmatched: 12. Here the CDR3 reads CASSSVPASGGAHEQYF. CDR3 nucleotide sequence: TGTGCCAGCAGCTCCGTACCCGCTAGCGGGGGGGCCCACGAGCAGTACTTC.

The chain's CDR3 is CASSNGQGGGETQYF. The CDR3 region has the DNA TGTGCCAGCAGCAACGGACAGGGGGGTGGGGAGACCCAGTACTTC. The chain uses TRBV5-4 and TRBJ2-5, with TRBD1 identical over 10 bases. V gave up 4 bases and J gave up 5 bases; unmatched junction bases: 8. The CDR3 consists of 15 residues. Germline V gene sequence: CDR1 SGHNT, CDR2 YYREEE (reference sequence).

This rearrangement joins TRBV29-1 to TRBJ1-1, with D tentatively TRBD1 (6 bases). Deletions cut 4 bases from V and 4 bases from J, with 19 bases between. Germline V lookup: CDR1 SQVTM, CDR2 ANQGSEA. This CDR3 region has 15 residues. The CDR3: CSVGGQSARRTEAFF. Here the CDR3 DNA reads TGCAGCGTTGGCGGACAGTCAGCACGGCGCACTGAAGCTTTCTTT.

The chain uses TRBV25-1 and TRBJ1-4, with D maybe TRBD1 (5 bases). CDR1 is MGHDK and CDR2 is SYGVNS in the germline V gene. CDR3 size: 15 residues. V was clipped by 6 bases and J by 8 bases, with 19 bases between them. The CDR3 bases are TGTGCCAGCAGAACTGACAGACTTCGGCACGAAAAACTGTTTTTT. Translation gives CASRTDRLRHEKLFF.

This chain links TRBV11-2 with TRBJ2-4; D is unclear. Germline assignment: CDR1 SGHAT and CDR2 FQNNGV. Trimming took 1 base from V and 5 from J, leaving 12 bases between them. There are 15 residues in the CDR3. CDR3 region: CASSLGTAEENIQYF. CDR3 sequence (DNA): TGTGCCAGCAGCTTAGGAACGGCCGAGGAAAACATTCAGTACTTC.

The CDR3 sequence is CASGGTGHQPQHF. The CDR3, as DNA: TGTGCCAGCGGAGGAACAGGGCATCAGCCCCAGCATTTT. The rearrangement links TRBV2 to TRBJ1-5, with D perhaps matching TRBD1 (6 bases). The CDR3 extends over 13 amino acids. The germline gives CDR1 SNHLY, CDR2 FYNNEI. The V gene lost 8 bases and the J gene lost 5 bases, with 13 bases spanning the gap.

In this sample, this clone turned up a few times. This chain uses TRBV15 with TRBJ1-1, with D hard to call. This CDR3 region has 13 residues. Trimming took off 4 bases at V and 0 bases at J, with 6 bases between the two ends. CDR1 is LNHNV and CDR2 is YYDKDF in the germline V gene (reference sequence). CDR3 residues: CATSINLNTEAFF. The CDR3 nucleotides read TGTGCCACCAGCATTAACTTGAACACTGAAGCTTTCTTT.

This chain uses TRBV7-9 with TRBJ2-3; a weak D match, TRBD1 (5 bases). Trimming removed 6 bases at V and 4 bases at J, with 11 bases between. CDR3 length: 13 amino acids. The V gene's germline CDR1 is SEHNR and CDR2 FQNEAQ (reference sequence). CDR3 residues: CASSRQGSDTQYF. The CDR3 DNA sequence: TGTGCCAGCAGTCGTCAGGGATCAGATACGCAGTATTTT. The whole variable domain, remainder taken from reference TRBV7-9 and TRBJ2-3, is DTGVSQNPRHKITKRGQNVTFRCDPISEHNRLYWYRQTLGQGPEFLTYFQNEAQLEKSRLLSDRFSAERPKGSFSTLEIQRTEQGDSAMYLCASSRQGSDTQYFGPGTRLTVL.

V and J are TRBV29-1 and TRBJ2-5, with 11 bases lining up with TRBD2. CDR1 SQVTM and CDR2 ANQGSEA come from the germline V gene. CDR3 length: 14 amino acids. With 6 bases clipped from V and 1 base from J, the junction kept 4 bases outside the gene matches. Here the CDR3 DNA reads TGCAGCGTAGGACTAGCGGGCGGCCAAGAGACCCAGTACTTC. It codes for CSVGLAGGQETQYF.

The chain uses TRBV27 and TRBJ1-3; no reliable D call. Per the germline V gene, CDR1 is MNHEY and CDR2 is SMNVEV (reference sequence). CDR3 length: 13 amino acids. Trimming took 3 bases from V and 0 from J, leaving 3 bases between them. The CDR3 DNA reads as TGTGCCAGCAGTTTCTCCTCTGGAAACACCATATATTTT. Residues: CASSFSSGNTIYF.

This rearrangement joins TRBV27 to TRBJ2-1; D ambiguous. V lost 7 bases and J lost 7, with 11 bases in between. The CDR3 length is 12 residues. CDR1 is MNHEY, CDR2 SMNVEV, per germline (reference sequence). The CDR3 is CASNGERNEQFF. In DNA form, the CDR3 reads TGTGCCAGCAATGGAGAAAGGAATGAGCAGTTCTTC.

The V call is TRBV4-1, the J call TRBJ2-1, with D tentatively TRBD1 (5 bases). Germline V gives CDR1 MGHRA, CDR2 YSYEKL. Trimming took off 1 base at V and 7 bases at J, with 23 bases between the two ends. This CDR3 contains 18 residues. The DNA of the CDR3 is TGCGCCAGCAGCCAAGCTGGGGCAATGTACCCCCTGGGTAATGAGCAGTTCTTC. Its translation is CASSQAGAMYPLGNEQFF.

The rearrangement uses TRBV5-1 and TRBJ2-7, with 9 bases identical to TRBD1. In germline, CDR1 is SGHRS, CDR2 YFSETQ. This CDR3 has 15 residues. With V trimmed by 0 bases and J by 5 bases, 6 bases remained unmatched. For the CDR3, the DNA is TGCGCCAGCAGCTTGGGTCCCGGGACAGGGAACGAGCAGTACTTC. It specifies CASSLGPGTGNEQYF.

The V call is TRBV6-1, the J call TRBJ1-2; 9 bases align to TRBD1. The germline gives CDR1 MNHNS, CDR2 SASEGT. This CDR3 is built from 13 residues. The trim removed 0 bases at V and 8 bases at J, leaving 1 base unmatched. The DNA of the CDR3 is TGTGCCAGCAGTGAAGCGGGACAGGGAGGCTACACCTTC. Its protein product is CASSEAGQGGYTF.

The CDR3 DNA follows: TGTGCCAGTAGCAAGATCCGGGACAGCAATAGCAATCAGCCCCAGCATTTT. This translates into CASSKIRDSNSNQPQHF. The rearrangement links TRBV19 to TRBJ1-5, with 7 nucleotides matching TRBD1. V was clipped by 6 bases and J by 0 bases; unmatched bases: 11. This CDR3 has 17 amino acids. CDR1 is LNHDA, CDR2 SQIVND, per germline (reference sequence).

DNA for the CDR3: TGTGCCAGCAGCTTCCGGGACAGGAACACTGAAGCTTTCTTT. Residues: CASSFRDRNTEAFF. The chain is built from TRBV7-2 and TRBJ1-1, with TRBD1 matching 7 bases. There are 14 residues in the CDR3. V lost 3 bases, J lost 1 base, and 2 bases stayed unmatched. Germline V gene data show CDR1 as SGHTA and CDR2 as FQGNSA.

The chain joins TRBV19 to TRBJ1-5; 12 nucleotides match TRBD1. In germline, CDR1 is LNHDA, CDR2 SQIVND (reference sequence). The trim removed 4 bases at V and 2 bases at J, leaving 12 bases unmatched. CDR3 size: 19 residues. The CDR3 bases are TGTGCCAGTAGTAAGGCGCGCGGGACAGGGGGCATGGGCAATCAGCCCCAGCATTTT. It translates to CASSKARGTGGMGNQPQHF.